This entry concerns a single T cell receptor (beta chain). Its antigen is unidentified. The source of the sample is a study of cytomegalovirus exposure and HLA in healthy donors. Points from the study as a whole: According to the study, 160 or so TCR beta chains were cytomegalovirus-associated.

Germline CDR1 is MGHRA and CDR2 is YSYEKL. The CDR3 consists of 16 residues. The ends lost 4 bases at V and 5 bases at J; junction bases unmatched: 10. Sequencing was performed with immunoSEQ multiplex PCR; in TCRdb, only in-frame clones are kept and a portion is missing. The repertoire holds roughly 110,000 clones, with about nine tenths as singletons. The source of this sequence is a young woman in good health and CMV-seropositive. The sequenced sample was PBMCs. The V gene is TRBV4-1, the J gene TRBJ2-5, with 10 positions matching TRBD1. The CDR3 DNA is TGCGCCAGCAGCCCCCGACAGGGGGCTTTTAGGGAGACCCAGTACTTC. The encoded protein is CASSPRQGAFRETQYF.